The source of this TCR beta chain is a study of T cell responses to AZD1222 COVID-19 vaccine. Turning to this clone: Its matching antigen is unknown.

This CDR3 contains 17 residues. Per the germline V gene, CDR1 is SGHRS and CDR2 is YFSETQ. Trimming removed 0 bases at V and 0 bases at J, with 16 bases between. Method: immunoSEQ multiplex PCR; TCRdb's copy keeps in-frame clones and lacks some. The sample shows 140,000 to 150,000 clones, roughly 92% of them seen only once. Findings of the study overall: Among the donors, most were white British and more were female, and clonal diversity was possibly underestimated. Unmutated variant regions are reportedly the target of nearly half of TCRs that are spike-specific. When two AZD1222 doses had been given, Spike-specific TCR breadth and depth rose. Baseline antibody screening turned up just six or seven seropositive AZD1222 recipients.

This receptor was obtained from an adult in good health. The rearrangement links TRBV5-1 to TRBJ2-7; D possibly corresponds to TRBD1 (5 bases). This specimen was peripheral blood, taken on day 0 of AZD1222 vaccination. CDR3 protein: CASSLEGLVDSSYEQYF. For the CDR3, the DNA is TGCGCCAGCAGCTTGGAAGGGTTGGTTGACAGCTCCTACGAGCAGTACTTC.